The clone carrying this TCR beta chain is labeled medium-sized. What it binds is not known. Only in-frame clones appear in the TCRdb table, and some are missing; sequencing was by immunoSEQ multiplex PCR. This table has some 7,700 clones, about 62% appearing once. The tumor samples were collected prior to definitive surgery or chemotherapy. This entry belongs to a study of high-grade serous ovarian cancer treatment subgroups. Study observations and caveats: Only CDR3 was analyzed; CDR1 and CDR2 were not.

V dropped 5 bases and J dropped 2 bases, with 13 bases sitting between them. This CDR3 contains 14 residues. CDR1 SGHTA and CDR2 FQGNSA come from the germline V gene. The chain carries TRBV7-2 and TRBJ2-7; weak D call: TRBD1 (6 bases). The source is a human donor with high-grade serous ovarian cancer. Sequenced material: tumor tissue. For the CDR3, the DNA is TGTGCCAGCAGCCCTGGACAGCCGCCCTACGAGCAGTACTTC. It encodes CASSPGQPPYEQYF. Full variable domain (remainder filled in from reference TRBV7-2 and TRBJ2-7): GAGVSQSPSNKVTEKGKDVELRCDPISGHTALYWYRQSLGQGLEFLIYFQGNSAPDKSGLPSDRFSAERTGGSVSTLTIQRTQQEDSAVYLCASSPGQPPYEQYFGPGTRLTVT.